In its sample, the clone carrying this T cell receptor (beta chain) was seen many times. Antigen specificity is unknown. This entry belongs to a study of blood T cells in healthy people across ages. Study-level findings and limits: Older individuals had lower TCR beta diversity per million T cells (the decline was roughly linear).

Sample-barcoded 5' priming and a J-beta primer mix drove a second PCR of roughly 6 to 12 cycles. Each CDR3 protein is one row after TCRdb ran MiXCR on the 5' RACE reads. The sample yields about 810,000 distinct CDR3 sequences, about 36% seen once. V was trimmed by 3 bases and J by 0 bases, leaving 6 bases between them. From germline, CDR1 is MGHRA and CDR2 YSYEKL. The CDR3 is 15 residues long. Each donor had ten milliliters of peripheral blood drawn. The receptor was isolated from a man aged 18 to 29 in good health. Sequencing input: blood. The chain is built from TRBV4-1 and TRBJ2-6; D is possibly TRBD1 (6 bases). Here the CDR3 DNA reads TGCGCCAGCAGCCAGGGACACTCTGGGGCCAACGTCCTGACTTTC. Translation gives CASSQGHSGANVLTF.